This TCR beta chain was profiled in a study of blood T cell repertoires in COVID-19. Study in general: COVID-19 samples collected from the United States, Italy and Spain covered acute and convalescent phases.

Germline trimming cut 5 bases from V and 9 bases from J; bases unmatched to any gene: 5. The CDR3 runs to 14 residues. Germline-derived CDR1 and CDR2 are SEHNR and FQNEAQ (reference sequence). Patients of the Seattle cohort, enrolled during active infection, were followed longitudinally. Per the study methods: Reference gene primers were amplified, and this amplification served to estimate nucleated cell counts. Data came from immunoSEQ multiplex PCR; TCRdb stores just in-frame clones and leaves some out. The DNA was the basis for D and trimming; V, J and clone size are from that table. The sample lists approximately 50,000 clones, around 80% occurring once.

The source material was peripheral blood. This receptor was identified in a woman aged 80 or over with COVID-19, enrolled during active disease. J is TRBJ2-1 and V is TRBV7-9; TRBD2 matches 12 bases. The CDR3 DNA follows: TGTGCCAGCAGCCGCGCTAGCGGGAGGGGTGAGCAGTTCTTC. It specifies CASSRASGRGEQFF.